The 22 T cell receptor beta chains below come from one sample, sequenced in a study of cytomegalovirus exposure and HLA in healthy donors. PCR primers comprised 60 Vbeta and 13 Jbeta primers. Clones were read by immunoSEQ multiplex PCR, and TCRdb kept only the in-frame ones, dropping some. Here the sample spans around 85,000 clones, 65% to 80% being singletons. Sequencing used PBMCs. These receptors were obtained from a man aged 55 to 70 in good health and CMV-seronegative.

This clone appeared once. The chain carries TRBV30 and TRBJ2-5, with D possibly being TRBD1 (5 bases). Judging by the DNA end, TRBJ2-7 fits better; the J call may be wrong. The CDR3 spans 13 residues. In germline, CDR1 is GTSNPN, CDR2 SVGIG (reference sequence). The CDR3 region has the DNA TGTGCCTGGGGGATCCAGGGATACTACGAGCAGTACTTC. Amino acid sequence: CAWGIQGYYEQYF.

This rearrangement joins TRBV19 to TRBJ1-2, with D maybe TRBD1 (5 bases). CDR1 is LNHDA and CDR2 is SQIVND in the germline V gene (reference sequence). This CDR3 spans 15 amino acids. V lost 7 bases, J lost 0 bases, and 15 bases lay in between. The chain's CDR3 is CASIPTAVPNYGYTF. The CDR3 DNA sequence: TGTGCCAGTATCCCGACAGCTGTTCCTAACTATGGCTACACCTTC.

This clone turned up a few times. This chain links TRBV6-1 with TRBJ2-2, with no clear D. Trimming pared 6 bases from V and 5 bases from J, leaving 13 bases between. Germline assignment: CDR1 MNHNS and CDR2 SASEGT. This CDR3 spans 14 amino acids. The DNA of the CDR3 is TGTGCCAGCAGGATTACCCCTGAGACCGGGGAGCTGTTTTTT. It encodes CASRITPETGELFF.

This clone was counted only a few times. The rearrangement uses TRBV7-6 and TRBJ2-3, with 11 nucleotides matching TRBD2. The CDR3 is 15 amino acids. CDR1 is SGHVS and CDR2 is FNYEAQ in the germline V gene. V was clipped by 4 bases and J by 4 bases; unmatched bases: 4. The CDR3 nucleotides read TGTGCCAGCAGCTCACTTAGCGGGGGGGCAGATACGCAGTATTTT. Its translation: CASSSLSGGADTQYF.

About this clone itself: The same CDR3 also results from other DNA sequences found in this sample. V is TRBV12-5 and J is TRBJ2-2; D unclear. Germline-derived CDR1 and CDR2 are LGHNT and FRNRAP. The CDR3 is made up of 14 amino acids. Trimming left V 1 base short and J 1 base short, with 4 bases between. The CDR3 nucleotides are TGTGCTAGTGGTTTGGGTCAGAACACCGGGGAGCTGTTTTTT. It encodes CASGLGQNTGELFF.

The chain couples TRBV5-1 to TRBJ1-1, with 8 bases lining up with TRBD1. After removal of 4 bases from V and 4 bases from J, the junction contained 9 bases not matched to a gene. The CDR3 length is 15 residues. Per germline, CDR1 SGHRS and CDR2 YFSETQ. CDR3 sequence reads: CASSLPQGASTEAFF. Written as DNA, the CDR3 is TGCGCCAGCAGCCTACCCCAGGGGGCTAGCACTGAAGCTTTCTTT.

The CDR3 loop is CASSLEGQSSYNEQFF. The CDR3 nucleotides read TGCGCCAGCAGCTTGGAGGGACAGAGCTCCTACAATGAGCAGTTCTTC. This sequence joins TRBV5-1 and TRBJ2-1; 7 bases match TRBD1. Germline-derived CDR1 and CDR2 are SGHRS and YFSETQ. The trim removed 0 bases at V and 0 bases at J, leaving 3 bases unmatched. This CDR3 contains 16 residues.

The J gene is TRBJ1-3, the V gene TRBV6-5; a weak D match, TRBD1 (6 bases). The V gene's germline CDR1 is MNHEY and CDR2 SVGAGI. The CDR3 has 16 amino acids. V lost 2 bases and J lost 4, with 15 bases in between. CDR3 DNA sequence: TGTGCCAGCAGTTACGGCAGGGGAGTAGGCGGAAACACCATATATTTT. It translates to CASSYGRGVGGNTIYF.

The chain joins TRBV9 to TRBJ1-4; 7 nucleotides line up with TRBD1. The V and J ends lost 8 bases and 4 bases, in that order; junction bases with no gene match: 17. CDR3 length: 17 residues. Per the germline V gene, CDR1 is SGDLS and CDR2 is YYNGEE. CDR3 coding DNA: TGTGCCAGACCCCAGGACAGGCCCTTACCCGTTAATGAAAAACTGTTTTTT. Protein sequence: CARPQDRPLPVNEKLFF.

To note about this clone: The junction shows a germline mismatch at one end, possibly a read error. J is TRBJ1-1 and V is TRBV4-1; D possibly corresponds to TRBD1 (6 bases). The germline V gene encodes CDR1 MGHRA and CDR2 YSYEKL. The CDR3 extends over 13 amino acids. CDR3 sequence: CASSWTANTEAFF. DNA of the CDR3: TGTGCCAGCAGCTGGACAGCGAACACTGAAGCTTTCTTT.

This chain uses TRBV14 with TRBJ1-2; 8 positions match TRBD1. The CDR3 loop spans 15 amino acids. The germline gives CDR1 SGHDN, CDR2 FVKESK. J gave up 8 bases and V 4 bases, and 12 bases lay outside the gene matches. The CDR3 here is CASSPFSGGVRGYTF. CDR3 in DNA: TGTGCCAGCAGCCCGTTTTCAGGGGGCGTGAGAGGCTACACCTTC. Variable domain in full (rest from reference TRBV14 and TRBJ1-2): EAGVTQFPSHSVIEKGQTVTLRCDPISGHDNLYWYRRVMGKEIKFLLHFVKESKQDESGMPNNRFLAERTGGTYSTLKVQPAELEDSGVYFCASSPFSGGVRGYTFGSGTRLTVV.

In regard to this clone: This sample also contains other DNA sequences that code for the same CDR3. This sequence joins TRBV7-6 and TRBJ1-6, with D perhaps TRBD1 (6 bases). The CDR3 extends over 18 amino acids. V lost 1 base, J lost 8 bases, and 21 bases lay in between. CDR1 SGHVS and CDR2 FNYEAQ come from the germline V gene. The CDR3 nucleotides are TGTGCCAGCAGCTTAGGGGCCGGGACAACCAGGGGTGATTCACCCCTCCACTTT. Protein sequence: CASSLGAGTTRGDSPLHF.

The genes are TRBV7-9 and TRBJ1-5; D possibly corresponds to TRBD1 (6 bases). Germline values: CDR1 SEHNR, CDR2 FQNEAQ (reference sequence). The CDR3 sequence is 14 residues long. The germline V and J ends were trimmed by 8 bases and 4 bases, with 15 bases remaining between them. CDR3 sequence: CASCGGEGNQPQHF. In DNA form, the CDR3 reads TGTGCCAGCTGTGGGGGCGAGGGGAATCAGCCCCAGCATTTT.

The chain has TRBV2 and TRBJ1-4; 8 bases align to TRBD1. Germline V CDR1 and CDR2: SNHLY, FYNNEI. Trimming removed 6 bases from V and 0 bases from J; junction bases left unmatched: 6. The length of the CDR3 is 16 residues. CDR3 region: CASRDRALATNEKLFF. The CDR3 DNA reads as TGTGCCAGCAGGGACAGGGCTTTGGCAACTAATGAAAAACTGTTTTTT.

The V call is TRBV10-3, the J call TRBJ1-2, with TRBD1 matching over 7 bases. The CDR3 sequence is 15 residues long. V was clipped by 0 bases and J by 3 bases; unmatched bases: 4. Germline CDR1 and CDR2: ENHRY and SYGVKD. The CDR3 DNA follows: TGTGCCATCAGTGAGTCAGGCCAGGGGGACTATGGCTACACCTTC. It codes for CAISESGQGDYGYTF.

The chain carries TRBV19 and TRBJ1-1, with D uncertain. Germline assignment: CDR1 LNHDA and CDR2 SQIVND (reference sequence). V was clipped by 0 bases and J by 7 bases, with 9 bases between them. The CDR3 length is 13 residues. The CDR3 DNA is TGTGCCAGTAGTATAGATCGGAGAAATGAAGCTTTCTTT. Translation gives CASSIDRRNEAFF.

The chain uses TRBV7-3 and TRBJ2-3; maybe TRBD1 (6 bases). The CDR3 contains 18 residues. Germline lookup yields CDR1 SGHTA and CDR2 FQGTGA. The ends were cut back, 1 base at V and 2 bases at J, with 19 bases in the middle. The CDR3 bases are TGTGCCAGCAGCTTAATGGGTGGGGGCCACCCCGCCACAGATACGCAGTATTTT. Residues: CASSLMGGGHPATDTQYF.

The V call is TRBV19, the J call TRBJ1-5; TRBD1 agrees at 7 bases. This CDR3 is built from 14 residues. With V trimmed by 5 bases and J by 2 bases, 3 bases remained unmatched. The V gene's germline CDR1 is LNHDA and CDR2 SQIVND (reference sequence). CDR3 sequence: CASSPGQGNQPQHF. Here the CDR3 DNA reads TGTGCCAGTAGTCCCGGACAGGGCAATCAGCCCCAGCATTTT.

The chain couples TRBV5-6 to TRBJ2-3; 8 positions match TRBD2. J lost 2 bases, V lost 3 bases, and 11 bases had no gene match. Germline-derived CDR1 and CDR2 are SGHDT and YYEEEE. The CDR3 sequence is 17 residues long. DNA for the CDR3: TGTGCCAGCAGCTCGCTAACGGGACTAGTGTACACAGATACGCAGTATTTT. Translating it yields CASSSLTGLVYTDTQYF. Combining the CDR3 with reference TRBV5-6 and TRBJ2-3 gives the whole variable domain DAGVTQSPTHLIKTRGQQVTLRCSPKSGHDTVSWYQQALGQGPQFIFQYYEEEERQRGNFPDRFSGHQFPNYSSELNVNALLLGDSALYLCASSSLTGLVYTDTQYFGPGTRLTVL.

The chain carries TRBV29-1 and TRBJ1-4, with 8 bases that match TRBD1. CDR1 and CDR2 (germline): SQVTM, ANQGSEA. V was pared by 8 bases and J by 5 bases, with 7 bases of the junction left unmatched. This CDR3 has 13 residues. DNA for the CDR3: TGCAGCAGACGGGACAGGAAGAATGAAAAACTGTTTTTT. Protein sequence: CSRRDRKNEKLFF.

V is TRBV6-5 and J is TRBJ2-7; 7 nucleotides line up with TRBD1. The CDR3 contains 16 residues. Germline values: CDR1 MNHEY, CDR2 SVGAGI. With V trimmed by 0 bases and J by 7 bases, 12 bases remained unmatched. CDR3 DNA: TGTGCCAGCAGTTACTCGCCAGGGGGTTACCTTCGAGAGCAGTACTTC. Residues: CASSYSPGGYLREQYF.

CDR3: CASSLDTTSGGLGEQYF. CDR3 DNA sequence: TGCGCCAGCAGCTTGGATACGACTAGCGGGGGACTGGGCGAGCAGTACTTC. V and J are TRBV5-1 and TRBJ2-7; TRBD2 matches 12 bases. Germline V CDR1 and CDR2: SGHRS, YFSETQ. CDR3 length: 17 amino acids. Trimming removed 0 bases from V and 6 bases from J; junction bases left unmatched: 10. Combining the CDR3 with reference TRBV5-1 and TRBJ2-7 gives the whole variable domain KAGVTQTPRYLIKTRGQQVTLSCSPISGHRSVSWYQQTPGQGLQFLFEYFSETQRNKGNFPGRFSGRQFSNSRSEMNVSTLELGDSALYLCASSLDTTSGGLGEQYFGPGTRLTVT.